The 22 T cell receptor beta chains below were found in one sample sequenced in a study of blood T cell repertoires in COVID-19. Assay: immunoSEQ multiplex PCR; the TCRdb copy retains only in-frame clones and omits some. There are some 54,000 clones in the sample; roughly 87% occur only once, and about 2% lies in the top ten. Sequencing was performed on peripheral blood. Every receptor here comes from a woman between 55 and 75 years old with acute or convalescent COVID-19.

The chain employs TRBV30 and TRBJ1-2, with D tentatively TRBD1 (5 bases). V dropped 2 bases and J dropped 7 bases, with 17 bases sitting between them. The CDR3 spans 14 residues. Germline values: CDR1 GTSNPN, CDR2 SVGIG (reference sequence). The CDR3 coding sequence is TGTGCCTGGAGTACCAAAGGAGGGGTGGGTGGCTACACCTTC. It codes for CAWSTKGGVGGYTF.

The CDR3 spells CASSTGYQPQHF. CDR3 coding DNA: TGTGCCAGCAGTACAGGGTACCAGCCCCAGCATTTT. The V and J genes are TRBV6-5 and TRBJ1-5; D may be TRBD1 (6 bases). This CDR3 spans 12 amino acids. V lost 5 bases and J 7 bases, leaving 9 bases between the germline ends. Germline lookup yields CDR1 MNHEY and CDR2 SVGAGI.

The V and J genes are TRBV28 and TRBJ1-2; 9 bases match TRBD1. The CDR3 extends over 15 amino acids. Germline loops: CDR1 MDHEN, CDR2 SYDVKM. With 4 bases clipped from V and 0 bases from J, the junction kept 3 bases outside the gene matches. The CDR3 sequence is CASSSWTGANYGYTF. The CDR3 coding sequence is TGTGCCAGCAGTTCATGGACAGGGGCTAACTATGGCTACACCTTC.

The CDR3 DNA sequence: TGTGCCTGGAGCCGGACCGGGACAGGGCGCACCTTC. Its protein is CAWSRTGTGRTF. This chain links TRBV30 with TRBJ1-2, with 9 bases lining up with TRBD1. The CDR3 has 12 residues. Trimming removed 3 bases from V and 13 bases from J; junction bases left unmatched: 9. Looked up from germline, CDR1 is GTSNPN and CDR2 is SVGIG (reference sequence).

The chain employs TRBV18 and TRBJ1-2; D gene unclear. The V end lost 5 bases, the J end lost 2 bases, and 12 bases lay between the germline ends. This CDR3 spans 14 amino acids. Germline lookup yields CDR1 KGHSH and CDR2 LQKENI. CDR3 sequence reads: CASSRRHENYGYTF. In DNA form, the CDR3 reads TGTGCCAGCTCAAGGCGGCACGAGAACTATGGCTACACCTTC. Looking up the rest from reference TRBV18 and TRBJ1-2 gives the full variable domain: NAGVMQNPRHLVRRRGQEARLRCSPMKGHSHVYWYRQLPEEGLKFMVYLQKENIIDESGMPKERFSAEFPKEGPSILRIQQVVRGDSAAYFCASSRRHENYGYTFGSGTRLTVV.

V gene TRBV30 combines with J gene TRBJ1-5, with D possibly TRBD1 on 5 matching bases. Germline V CDR1 and CDR2: GTSNPN, SVGIG (reference sequence). Trimming removed 5 bases at V and 3 bases at J, with 11 bases between. The CDR3 is 13 residues long. In DNA form, the CDR3 reads TGTGCCTGGTCCAGACAGAACAATCAGCCCCAGCATTTT. This translates into CAWSRQNNQPQHF.

This rearrangement joins TRBV5-1 to TRBJ1-4, with D tentatively TRBD1 (5 bases). The CDR3 contains 15 residues. Trimming cost V 7 bases and J 2 bases, with 15 bases left between them. Germline CDR1 and CDR2: SGHRS and YFSETQ. The CDR3 region has the DNA TGCGCCAGCGCCCCGGGGGGGTGGACTAATGAAAAACTGTTTTTT. Translating gives CASAPGGWTNEKLFF.

A note on this clone: Germline and junction disagree at one end, which may indicate a read error. J is TRBJ2-2 and V is TRBV10-1, with 9 bases identical to TRBD1. From germline, CDR1 is WNHNN and CDR2 SYGVQD (reference sequence). The CDR3 covers 14 residues. The CDR3, as DNA: TGCGCCAGGGGACAGGGCCCCGAGAACCGGGGAGCTGTTTTT. Its protein product is CARGQGPENRGAVF.

The rearrangement joins TRBV19 to TRBJ1-3; tentative D call: TRBD1 (6 bases). V lost 7 bases to trimming and J lost 5 bases, with 21 bases between them. This CDR3 comprises 16 residues. Germline-derived CDR1 and CDR2 are LNHDA and SQIVND (reference sequence). CDR3 protein: CASTGKRQGLRNTIYF. The CDR3 DNA follows: TGTGCCAGTACCGGAAAGCGGCAGGGGCTGCGAAACACCATATATTTT.

V usage is TRBV19 and J usage is TRBJ2-7; D might be TRBD1 (6 bases). The V end was cut by 5 bases, the J end by 3 bases, with 17 bases between. The CDR3 is 15 amino acids. Germline loops: CDR1 LNHDA, CDR2 SQIVND (reference sequence). The CDR3 loop is CASSSGTTGNYEQYF. The DNA for the CDR3 is TGTGCCAGTAGTTCCGGGACAACAGGAAACTACGAGCAGTACTTC.

This chain links TRBV6-5 with TRBJ2-7, with 8 positions matching TRBD1. CDR3 size: 14 residues. J lost 2 bases, V lost 6 bases, and 6 bases had no gene match. The V gene's germline CDR1 is MNHEY and CDR2 SVGAGI. The CDR3 spells CASRKQGVPYEQYF. In DNA form, the CDR3 reads TGTGCCAGCAGAAAACAGGGGGTTCCCTACGAGCAGTACTTC.

The chain carries TRBV15 and TRBJ1-4; tentative D call: TRBD1 (6 bases). This CDR3 contains 16 residues. Per the germline V gene, CDR1 is LNHNV and CDR2 is YYDKDF (reference sequence). V lost 3 bases and J 3 bases, leaving 14 bases between the germline ends. The CDR3 loop reads CATSRGERGPNEKLFF. DNA of the CDR3: TGTGCCACCAGCAGGGGGGAGCGGGGGCCTAATGAAAAACTGTTTTTT.

This clone was detected once. The chain employs TRBV28 and TRBJ2-2; the match to TRBD2 covers 8 bases. The germline gives CDR1 MDHEN, CDR2 SYDVKM. V was clipped by 5 bases and J by 4 bases; unmatched bases: 18. This CDR3 spans 19 amino acids. The CDR3 DNA follows: TGTGCCAGCAGTCCTCGATACACCACGGGGGGGCTCGGCACCGGGGAGCTGTTTTTT. Amino acid sequence: CASSPRYTTGGLGTGELFF.

V usage is TRBV7-9 and J usage is TRBJ1-6, with a possible D match to TRBD1 (6 bases). The V end was cut by 5 bases, the J end by 7 bases, with 18 bases between. The CDR3 contains 16 residues. The germline V gene encodes CDR1 SEHNR and CDR2 FQNEAQ (reference sequence). CDR3 in amino acids: CASSLTAPQGNSPLHF. The CDR3, as DNA: TGTGCCAGCAGCCTTACGGCCCCCCAGGGGAATTCACCCCTCCACTTT.

The chain uses TRBV2 and TRBJ1-6, with D possibly TRBD1 on 5 matching bases. Germline V lookup: CDR1 SNHLY, CDR2 FYNNEI. This CDR3 has 13 amino acids. With 7 bases removed from V and 10 bases from J, the gap between germline ends came to 14 bases. CDR3 in amino acids: CASKVIRESPLHF. The CDR3 region has the DNA TGTGCCAGCAAAGTCATCAGGGAATCACCCCTCCACTTT.

The CDR3 spells CASSEALQRVWDTF. In nucleotides, the CDR3 is TGTGCCAGCAGTGAAGCGCTTCAGAGGGTTTGGGACACCTTC. The chain combines TRBV6-1 with TRBJ1-2; no clear D. The length of the CDR3 is 14 residues. Germline loops: CDR1 MNHNS, CDR2 SASEGT. Between the trimmed V and J ends, which lost 0 bases and 12 bases, there was a span of 17 bases.

The chain links TRBV10-2 to TRBJ2-7; possible D gene TRBD1, 5 bases. The length of the CDR3 is 13 residues. V was trimmed by 4 bases and J by 0 bases, leaving 7 bases between them. Germline V lookup: CDR1 WSHSY, CDR2 SAAADI. The DNA of the CDR3 is TGCGCCAGCAGTGTAACAGGCTCCTACGAGCAGTACTTC. This translates into CASSVTGSYEQYF.

This rearrangement joins TRBV2 to TRBJ1-2; the match to TRBD1 covers 11 bases. Germline values: CDR1 SNHLY, CDR2 FYNNEI. The CDR3 is made up of 12 amino acids. Trimming took 8 bases from V and 7 from J; bases not matched to a gene: 3. The CDR3 region has the DNA TGTGCCAGCCGGACAGGGGGCGGTGGCTACACCTTC. Translation gives CASRTGGGGYTF.

V usage is TRBV21-1 and J usage is TRBJ1-5; the table gives TRBD1 as D, unverified against the DNA. TRBV21-1 is a pseudogene segment. There are 19 residues in the CDR3. The CDR3 sequence: CASSLPSSTVGVSNQPQHF. Written as DNA, the CDR3 is TGTGCCAGCAGCTTACCCTCCTCGACAGTCGGTGTCAGCAATCAGCCCCAGCATTTT.

The count of this clone is one. V usage is TRBV6-4 and J usage is TRBJ2-1; a weak D match, TRBD2 (6 bases). Trimming took off 3 bases at V and 7 bases at J, with 10 bases between the two ends. Germline V gene sequence: CDR1 MRHNA, CDR2 SNTAGT. The CDR3 runs to 13 residues. The CDR3 loop is CASSEREGNEQFF. The CDR3 DNA reads as TGTGCCAGCAGTGAGCGGGAAGGTAATGAGCAGTTCTTC.

The V call is TRBV5-1, the J call TRBJ1-2; a possible D gene is TRBD1 (5 bases). Germline CDR1 SGHRS, CDR2 YFSETQ. The CDR3 has 17 amino acids. The V gene lost 3 bases and the J gene lost 8 bases, with 26 bases spanning the gap. The CDR3: CASSYGGSARKELGYTF. CDR3 DNA sequence: TGCGCCAGCAGCTACGGGGGGTCGGCACGGAAGGAGTTAGGCTACACCTTC.

This chain uses TRBV18 with TRBJ2-1; D may be TRBD1 (5 bases). This CDR3 contains 13 residues. Germline CDR1 is KGHSH and CDR2 is LQKENI. V was clipped by 1 base and J by 7 bases, with 8 bases between them. CDR3 in amino acids: CASSPQGMNEQFF. The CDR3 DNA reads TGTGCCAGCTCACCACAGGGGATGAATGAGCAGTTCTTC. The full variable domain, with the rest looked up from reference TRBV18 and TRBJ2-1, is NAGVMQNPRHLVRRRGQEARLRCSPMKGHSHVYWYRQLPEEGLKFMVYLQKENIIDESGMPKERFSAEFPKEGPSILRIQQVVRGDSAAYFCASSPQGMNEQFFGPGTRLTVL.